The TCR beta chain under discussion was sequenced for a study of blood T cell repertoires in COVID-19. Some clones are missing from TCRdb's copy, which holds only in-frame ones; the method was immunoSEQ multiplex PCR. The profile shows some 230,000 clones, just under 85% of them singletons. Assignment of participants to cohorts was predicated upon participant-reported clinical history. The CDR3 runs to 15 residues. V lost 0 bases to trimming and J lost 5 bases; unmatched junction nucleotides: 4. In germline, CDR1 is MGHRA, CDR2 YSYEKL. Sequencing was performed on PBMCs or T cells enriched from blood (not recorded which). The TCR was taken from a man in his forties who had recovered from COVID-19. The V call is TRBV4-1, the J call TRBJ2-7; 10 positions agree with TRBD2. This chain's CDR3 is CASSQEGTSVHEQYF. The DNA of the CDR3 is TGCGCCAGCAGCCAAGAAGGGACTAGCGTCCACGAGCAGTACTTC.